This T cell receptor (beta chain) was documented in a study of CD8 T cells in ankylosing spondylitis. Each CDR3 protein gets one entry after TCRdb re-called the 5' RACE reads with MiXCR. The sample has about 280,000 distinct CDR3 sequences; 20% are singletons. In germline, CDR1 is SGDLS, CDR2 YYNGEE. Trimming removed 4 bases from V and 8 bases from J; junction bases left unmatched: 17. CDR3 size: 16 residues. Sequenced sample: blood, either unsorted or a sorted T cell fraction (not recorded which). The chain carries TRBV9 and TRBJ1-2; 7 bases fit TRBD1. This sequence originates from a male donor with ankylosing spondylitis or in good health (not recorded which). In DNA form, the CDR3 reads TGTGCCAGCAGCCCAGGTCCAGGGGGAATAAGCGGAGGCTACACCTTC. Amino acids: CASSPGPGGISGGYTF.